This passage covers 21 T cell receptor beta chains from one sample sequenced in a study of long-term antiretroviral therapy in people with HIV. Samples were assayed with immunoSEQ v3.0 at survey level. TCRdb's copy holds only in-frame clones and misses some; the assay was immunoSEQ multiplex PCR. The sample contains about 34,000 clones, around four fifths of which appear only once. Sequenced material: unsorted PBMCs, taken 0.4 years before starting antiretroviral therapy. All receptors derive from a man between 18 and 35 years old with HIV.

The V and J genes are TRBV11-2 and TRBJ2-7; 10 bases line up with TRBD2. The CDR3 runs 17 residues. Germline CDR1 and CDR2: SGHAT and FQNNGV. The ends lost 2 bases at V and 5 bases at J; junction bases unmatched: 12. CDR3 in amino acids: CASSLSPTSGALDEQYF. CDR3 in DNA: TGTGCCAGCAGCTTAAGCCCCACTAGCGGGGCCCTCGACGAGCAGTACTTC.

The chain has TRBV29-1 and TRBJ2-7; 10 bases are shared with TRBD1. With 5 bases clipped from V and 2 bases from J, the junction kept 3 bases outside the gene matches. The CDR3 has 13 amino acids. Germline lookup yields CDR1 SQVTM and CDR2 ANQGSEA. CDR3 sequence reads: CSVRTGGPYEQYF. As DNA, the CDR3 is TGCAGCGTTCGGACAGGGGGGCCCTACGAGCAGTACTTC.

This rearrangement joins TRBV6-6 to TRBJ2-7; no clear D. CDR3 length: 14 amino acids. Trimming took 2 bases from V and 3 from J, leaving 11 bases between them. Germline V lookup: CDR1 MNHNY, CDR2 SVGAGI (reference sequence). The CDR3, as DNA: TGTGCCAGCAGTTACGACCCTACCTACTACGAGCAGTACTTC. Translation: CASSYDPTYYEQYF.

This chain joins TRBV6-1 and TRBJ1-1; 8 positions match TRBD1. The CDR3 loop spans 12 amino acids. CDR1 and CDR2 (germline): MNHNS, SASEGT. Trimming at V came to 2 bases and at J to 8 bases, leaving 1 base not matched to a gene. DNA of the CDR3: TGTGCCAGCAGTGAATACAGGGGGGAAGCTTTCTTT. The encoded protein is CASSEYRGEAFF.

This CDR3 is CASSVRGAGNTIYF. The CDR3 DNA is TGTGCCAGCAGCGTCAGGGGTGCTGGAAACACCATATATTTT. The gene calls are TRBV9 and TRBJ1-3, with D perhaps TRBD1 (6 bases). The CDR3 loop spans 14 amino acids. Germline lookup yields CDR1 SGDLS and CDR2 YYNGEE. Trimming stripped 2 bases from V and 2 bases from J, with 8 bases between.

This clone was counted only a few times. J is TRBJ1-2 and V is TRBV27; D gene uncertain. The V end lost 6 bases, the J end lost 3 bases, and 17 bases lay between the germline ends. CDR3 size: 15 residues. CDR1 and CDR2 (germline): MNHEY, SMNVEV (reference sequence). In nucleotides, the CDR3 is TGTGCCAGCAGCCCGCTTTCGGGAGGCCACTATGGCTACACCTTC. Translation: CASSPLSGGHYGYTF.

This chain joins TRBV19 and TRBJ1-2, with D possibly being TRBD1 (5 bases). Germline CDR1 is LNHDA and CDR2 is SQIVND (reference sequence). Trimming took 3 bases from V and 2 from J, leaving 13 bases between them. CDR3 length: 15 residues. The CDR3 DNA follows: TGTGCCAGTAGTATTCGGACGGGGGTAAACTATGGCTACACCTTC. This gives the protein CASSIRTGVNYGYTF. Full variable domain (missing parts from reference TRBV19 and TRBJ1-2): DGGITQSPKYLFRKEGQNVTLSCEQNLNHDAMYWYRQDPGQGLRLIYYSQIVNDFQKGDIAEGYSVSREKKESFPLTVTSAQKNPTAFYLCASSIRTGVNYGYTFGSGTRLTVV.

V and J are TRBV29-1 and TRBJ1-4; D ambiguous. CDR3 length: 13 residues. Trimming removed 6 bases at V and 0 bases at J, with 8 bases between. Per germline, CDR1 SQVTM and CDR2 ANQGSEA. The CDR3 loop is CSVKSTTNEKLFF. CDR3 DNA: TGCAGCGTCAAGAGCACAACTAATGAAAAACTGTTTTTT. Based on the CDR3 plus reference TRBV29-1 and TRBJ1-4, the full variable domain is SAVISQKPSRDICQRGTSLTIQCQVDSQVTMMFWYRQQPGQSLTLIATANQGSEATYESGFVIDKFPISRPNLTFSTLTVSNMSPEDSSIYLCSVKSTTNEKLFFGSGTQLSVL.

This chain links TRBV5-1 with TRBJ1-4; 7 positions agree with TRBD1. V lost 1 base, J lost 4 bases, and 7 bases stayed unmatched. There are 16 residues in the CDR3. Germline lookup yields CDR1 SGHRS and CDR2 YFSETQ. CDR3 bases: TGCGCCAGCAGCTTGACGGGGACAGCCGGTAATGAAAAACTGTTTTTT. Translating gives CASSLTGTAGNEKLFF.

The rearrangement joins TRBV7-3 to TRBJ2-3; 12 bases agree with TRBD2. The V gene end was trimmed by 1 base and the J gene end by 5 bases; junction bases not matched to a gene: 4. CDR1 and CDR2 (germline): SGHTA, FQGTGA. The CDR3 is 16 amino acids. This CDR3 reads CASSLKLAGGEDTQYF. The CDR3, as DNA: TGTGCCAGCAGCTTAAAGCTAGCGGGAGGGGAAGATACGCAGTATTTT.

The chain employs TRBV2 and TRBJ2-5, with 10 bases aligning to TRBD2. The V segment lost 5 bases and the J segment 4 bases; nucleotides outside the gene matches: 1. In germline, CDR1 is SNHLY, CDR2 FYNNEI. The CDR3 has 13 amino acids. CDR3 protein: CASSRTSGETQYF. CDR3 DNA sequence: TGTGCCAGCAGTCGGACTAGCGGAGAGACCCAGTACTTC.

This clone showed up just once. This chain joins TRBV5-5 and TRBJ2-7, with unresolved D. There are 13 residues in the CDR3. V was trimmed by 4 bases and J by 2 bases, leaving 10 bases between them. Germline assignment: CDR1 SGHKS and CDR2 YYEKEE (reference sequence). The CDR3 nucleotides are TGTGCCAGCAGCCTTGGACCTACCTACGAGCAGTACTTC. Translating gives CASSLGPTYEQYF.

The rearrangement links TRBV28 to TRBJ2-7, with TRBD2 matching 8 bases. Trimming at V came to 6 bases and at J to 6 bases, leaving 10 bases not matched to a gene. The CDR3 has 14 residues. Germline values: CDR1 MDHEN, CDR2 SYDVKM. CDR3 nucleotides: TGTGCCAGCAGCCCGGGGGGGGGAATTCTCGAGCAGTACTTC. Its translation is CASSPGGGILEQYF.

The chain is built from TRBV7-9 and TRBJ2-3; 7 bases align to TRBD1. The CDR3 is made up of 15 amino acids. From germline, CDR1 is SEHNR and CDR2 FQNEAQ (reference sequence). With 3 bases clipped from V and 0 bases from J, the junction kept 3 bases outside the gene matches. Here the CDR3 reads CASSFPGQSTDTQYF. In DNA, the CDR3 is TGTGCCAGCAGCTTCCCGGGACAGAGCACAGATACGCAGTATTTT.

This chain connects TRBV28 to TRBJ2-7; D is perhaps TRBD1 or TRBD2 (5 bases each). This CDR3 is 15 amino acids long. Per germline, CDR1 MDHEN and CDR2 SYDVKM. Trimming took off 5 bases at V and 9 bases at J, with 23 bases between the two ends. CDR3 in amino acids: CASSPGTFPRSGQYF. The CDR3 DNA is TGTGCCAGCAGTCCGGGGACCTTCCCACGGAGTGGGCAGTACTTC.

The CDR3 here is CASNGRGYSNQPQHF. The CDR3, as DNA: TGTGCCAGTAATGGCAGGGGATATAGCAATCAGCCCCAGCATTTT. The chain recombines TRBV19 with TRBJ1-5; a possible D gene is TRBD1 (6 bases). CDR1 and CDR2 (germline): LNHDA, SQIVND (reference sequence). V dropped 7 bases and J dropped 0 bases, with 13 bases sitting between them. The length of the CDR3 is 15 residues.

This chain links TRBV27 with TRBJ2-1; weak D call: TRBD2 (5 bases). In germline, CDR1 is MNHEY, CDR2 SMNVEV (reference sequence). The V end lost 5 bases, the J end lost 3 bases, and 11 bases lay between the germline ends. The CDR3 is made up of 14 amino acids. The CDR3 region has the DNA TGTGCCAGCAGTGTTAGCGTTAGCTACAATGAGCAGTTCTTC. Protein: CASSVSVSYNEQFF.

The chain is built from TRBV7-2 and TRBJ1-5; D ambiguous. The CDR3 contains 15 residues. The germline V gene encodes CDR1 SGHTA and CDR2 FQGNSA. V was cut by 6 bases and J by 2 bases, with 14 bases left in between. The CDR3, as DNA: TGTGCCAGCAGTCCCGGGGTCGGGGGCAATCAGCCCCAGCATTTT. This sequence encodes CASSPGVGGNQPQHF.

J is TRBJ1-2 and V is TRBV7-2; D gene unclear. CDR3 length: 14 amino acids. Per the germline V gene, CDR1 is SGHTA and CDR2 is FQGNSA. Trimming took 5 bases from V and 7 from J, leaving 17 bases between them. The CDR3 reads CASSQTPIGGGYTF. The CDR3, as DNA: TGTGCCAGCAGCCAAACCCCCATCGGAGGTGGCTACACCTTC.

This chain links TRBV28 with TRBJ2-3, with D maybe TRBD2 (5 bases). The CDR3 is 15 amino acids. CDR1 is MDHEN, CDR2 SYDVKM, per germline. With 5 bases removed from V and 0 bases from J, the gap between germline ends came to 12 bases. As DNA, the CDR3 is TGTGCCAGCAGTCCCCGGGATTATAGCACAGATACGCAGTATTTT. This encodes CASSPRDYSTDTQYF.

This chain connects TRBV6-4 to TRBJ2-1, with TRBD2 matching over 10 bases. The CDR3 has 15 residues. Germline CDR1 MRHNA, CDR2 SNTAGT. Trimming took 3 bases from V and 6 from J; bases not matched to a gene: 5. CDR3 bases: TGTGCCAGCAGTGAACGACTAGCGGGTAGCAATGAGCAGTTCTTC. Its protein is CASSERLAGSNEQFF.